The 2 T cell receptor beta chains given below trace back to one sample, sequenced in a study of blood T cell repertoires in COVID-19. The method was immunoSEQ multiplex PCR; TCRdb's version includes in-frame clones alone and lacks a portion of them. The sample holds roughly 430,000 clones, roughly 88% seen once. What was sequenced was PBMCs or T cells enriched from blood (not recorded which). The receptors shown here come from a woman in her thirties or forties with acute COVID-19.

The chain combines TRBV27 with TRBJ1-6, with D possibly being TRBD1 (5 bases). Trimming stripped 5 bases from V and 7 bases from J, with 18 bases between. The germline V gene has CDR1 MNHEY and CDR2 SMNVEV (reference sequence). The CDR3 extends over 16 amino acids. CDR3: CASSLRLAGRNSPLHF. The DNA for the CDR3 is TGTGCCAGCAGTCTACGCCTCGCAGGGAGGAATTCACCCCTCCACTTT.

The chain joins TRBV9 to TRBJ2-1; 10 bases line up with TRBD2. Germline V lookup: CDR1 SGDLS, CDR2 YYNGEE. Trimming took 4 bases from V and 4 from J; bases not matched to a gene: 11. This CDR3 has 17 amino acids. The CDR3 DNA sequence: TGTGCCAGCAGCCATACGAGATCAGCGGGGGGGTACAATGAGCAGTTCTTC. The encoded protein is CASSHTRSAGGYNEQFF.